The 8 T cell receptor beta chains presented below share a single source sample, sequenced in a study of T cells in Graves' hyperthyroidism and ophthalmopathy. Amplification of TCR beta CDR3 regions used RNA as the template. HTBI primers drove first-round RT-PCR of the TCR CDR3. Using its own MiXCR run on the multiplex PCR reads, TCRdb lists one record per CDR3 protein. This sample has fewer than 900,000 distinct CDR3 sequences, with about 17% found just once. Input material: blood. Source of these receptors: a woman aged 50 to 60 with Graves' hyperthyroidism that later progressed to Graves' ophthalmopathy.

This clonotype was detected ten times or more. The V gene is TRBV30, the J gene TRBJ1-2, with a weak D call TRBD1 (5 bases). Trimming cost V 0 bases and J 4 bases, with 9 bases left between them. The CDR3 covers 13 residues. Germline-derived CDR1 and CDR2 are GTSNPN and SVGIG (reference sequence). The DNA of the CDR3 is TGTGCCTGGAGTGTAGGGGACTTCTATGGCTACACCTTC. It translates to CAWSVGDFYGYTF.

The chain joins TRBV6-5 to TRBJ2-7, with 11 bases that match TRBD2. Trimming took 0 bases from V and 3 from J; bases not matched to a gene: 4. The CDR3 has 16 residues. CDR1 and CDR2 from the germline V gene are MNHEY and SVGAGI. CDR3 coding DNA: TGTGCCAGCAGTTACTCAAGACTAGCGGGGAACTACGAGCAGTACTTC. Translation gives CASSYSRLAGNYEQYF.

The V gene is TRBV9, the J gene TRBJ2-3; a weak D match, TRBD1 (5 bases). Trimming stripped 6 bases from V and 4 bases from J, with 15 bases between. The CDR3 is 14 amino acids. Germline V gene data show CDR1 as SGDLS and CDR2 as YYNGEE. The CDR3 sequence is CASTEQALADTQYF. Written as DNA, the CDR3 is TGTGCCAGCACGGAACAGGCCCTCGCAGATACGCAGTATTTT.

Ten or more counts support this clonotype. The rearrangement uses TRBV6-1 and TRBJ2-1; 12 nucleotides match TRBD2. Germline CDR1 and CDR2: MNHNS and SASEGT. The length of the CDR3 is 18 residues. V was clipped by 5 bases and J by 4 bases; unmatched bases: 12. The CDR3 DNA sequence: TGTGCCAGCAGTCTAATATCGGCTAGCGGGGGGGGTTACAATGAGCAGTTCTTC. This translates into CASSLISASGGGYNEQFF.

The gene calls are TRBV10-1 and TRBJ2-3; TRBD2 aligns across 11 bases. Trimming at V came to 2 bases and at J to 0 bases, leaving 10 bases not matched to a gene. CDR3 length: 19 amino acids. Germline-derived CDR1 and CDR2 are WNHNN and SYGVQD (reference sequence). The CDR3 DNA reads TGCGCCAGCAGTGAGGCCTCTAGCGGGGGGACTGCTAGCACAGATACGCAGTATTTT. The encoded protein is CASSEASSGGTASTDTQYF.

This clonotype occurred a few times. V usage is TRBV3-1 and J usage is TRBJ2-1, with D tentatively TRBD1 or TRBD2 (5 bases each). Per germline, CDR1 LGHDT and CDR2 YNNKEL (reference sequence). The germline V and J ends were trimmed by 2 bases and 4 bases, with 12 bases remaining between them. The CDR3 runs to 15 residues. The CDR3 region is CASSQNSEGYNEQFF. In DNA form, the CDR3 reads TGTGCCAGCAGCCAAAACTCAGAGGGGTACAATGAGCAGTTCTTC.

This clonotype was counted ten times or more. One junction end does not reproduce the germline sequence, and a read error may be involved. The V and J genes are TRBV30 and TRBJ1-1; no clear D. The length of the CDR3 is 11 residues. From germline, CDR1 is GTSNPN and CDR2 SVGIG (reference sequence). CDR3 region: CAWVGNIEAFF. CDR3 nucleotides: TGTGCCTGGGTAGGCAACATTGAAGCTTTCTTT. Using reference TRBV30 and TRBJ1-1 for the parts outside the CDR3, the full variable domain is SQTIHQWPATLVQPVGSPLSLECTVEGTSNPNLYWYRQAAGRGLQLLFYSVGIGQISSEVPQNLSASRPQDRQFILSSKKLLLSDSGFYLCAWVGNIEAFFGQGTRLTVV.

V usage is TRBV14 and J usage is TRBJ1-1; 7 nucleotides line up with TRBD1. The J segment lost 3 bases and the V segment lost 4 bases, leaving 8 bases of the junction unmatched. From germline, CDR1 is SGHDN and CDR2 FVKESK. The CDR3 covers 15 residues. DNA of the CDR3: TGTGCCAGCAGCCGGGCTGAGACAGGGTACACTGAAGCTTTCTTT. Its protein product is CASSRAETGYTEAFF.